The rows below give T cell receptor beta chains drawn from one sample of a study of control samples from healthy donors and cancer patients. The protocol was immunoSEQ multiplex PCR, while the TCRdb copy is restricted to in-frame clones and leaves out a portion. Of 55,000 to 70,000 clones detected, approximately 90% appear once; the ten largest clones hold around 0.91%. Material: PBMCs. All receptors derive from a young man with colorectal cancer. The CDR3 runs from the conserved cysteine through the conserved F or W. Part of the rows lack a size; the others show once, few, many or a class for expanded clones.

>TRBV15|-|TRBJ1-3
CASSRGTGNTIYF
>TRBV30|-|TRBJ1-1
CAWKQGLEMNTEAFF
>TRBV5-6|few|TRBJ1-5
CASSLRGARSDQPQHF
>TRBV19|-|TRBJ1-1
CASSIRQGSTEAFF
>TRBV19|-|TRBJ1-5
CASSTGPAGQPQHF
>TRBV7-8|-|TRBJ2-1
CASSRRDRVIDEQFF
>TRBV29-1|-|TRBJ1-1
CSVRRGDTEAFF
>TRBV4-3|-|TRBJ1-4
CASSLQSTNEKLFF
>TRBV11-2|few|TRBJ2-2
CASSSGRTGELFF
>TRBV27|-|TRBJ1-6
CASSLDRGSPLHF
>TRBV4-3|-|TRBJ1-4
CASSQATDHNEKLFF
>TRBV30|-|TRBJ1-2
CAWSVLRRGASGYTF
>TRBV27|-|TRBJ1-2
CASSLWSHERYGYTF
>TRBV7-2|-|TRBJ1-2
CASSPRGRGAVDGYTF
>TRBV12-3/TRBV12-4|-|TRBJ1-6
CATAGTGEAPLHF
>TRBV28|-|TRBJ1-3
CASSFWATNPLPGNTIYF
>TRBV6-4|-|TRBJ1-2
CASRTGRDGYTF
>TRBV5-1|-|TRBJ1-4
CASSDGVKLFF
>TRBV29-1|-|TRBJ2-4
CSVDDGTVAKNIQYF
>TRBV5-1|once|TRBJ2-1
CASSFLVDNEQFF
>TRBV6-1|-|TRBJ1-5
CASSEAYSNQPQHF
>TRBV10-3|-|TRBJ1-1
CAISPGQGAGNTEAFF
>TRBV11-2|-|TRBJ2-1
CASRGGKSSYNEQFF
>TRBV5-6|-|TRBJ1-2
CASSFWSTSYGYTF
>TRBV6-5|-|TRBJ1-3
CASRAARIAGNTIYF
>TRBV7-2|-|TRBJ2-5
CASSPAVGQETQYF
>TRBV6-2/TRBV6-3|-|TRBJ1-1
CASSWTPLNTEAFF
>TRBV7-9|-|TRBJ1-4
CASGSRGGDEKLFF
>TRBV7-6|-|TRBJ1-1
CASSPNAGWRMNTEAFF
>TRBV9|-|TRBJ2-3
CASSPTGDTQYF
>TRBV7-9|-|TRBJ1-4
CASSLFGEPSNEKLFF
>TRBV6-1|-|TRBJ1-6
CASSEWVLFPNNSPLHF
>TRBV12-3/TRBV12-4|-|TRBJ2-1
CASSSKRGNEQFF
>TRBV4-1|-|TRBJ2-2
CASSQPGQGPTGELFF
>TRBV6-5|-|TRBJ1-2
CASSPDRVKGGHTF
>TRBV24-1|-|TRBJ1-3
CATSDLPRNTIYF
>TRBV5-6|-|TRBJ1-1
CASSLGDNGDREAFF
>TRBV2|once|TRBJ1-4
CASSPGTGTEKLFF
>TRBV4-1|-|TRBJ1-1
CASSQGPNRNTEAFF
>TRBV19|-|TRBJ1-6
CASSIDYRDLVGSPLHF
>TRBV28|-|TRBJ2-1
CASSLPGTSGGASYNEQFF
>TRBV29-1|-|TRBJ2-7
CSVATSYEQYF
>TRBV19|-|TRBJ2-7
CASSTQTSGGNEQYF
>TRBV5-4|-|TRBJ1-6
CASSSDRASYNSPLHF
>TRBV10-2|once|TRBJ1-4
CASSTTGSYEKLFF
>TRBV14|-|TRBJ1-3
CASSPLPGISGNTIYF
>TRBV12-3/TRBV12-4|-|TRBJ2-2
CATTGLGVGELFF
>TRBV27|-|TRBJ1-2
CASSSTGDPMLLYGYTF
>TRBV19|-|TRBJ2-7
CASSITGREQYF
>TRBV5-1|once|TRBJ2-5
CASSLRGGQETQYF
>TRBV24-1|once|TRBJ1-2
CATSDTGSYGYTF
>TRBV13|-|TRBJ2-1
CASSLLTSGGIYNEQFF
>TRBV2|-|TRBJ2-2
CASRPIGTGAHTGELFF
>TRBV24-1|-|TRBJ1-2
CATSERENGYTF
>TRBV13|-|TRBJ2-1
CASSDRTGSTYNEQFF
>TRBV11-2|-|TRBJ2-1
CASSQGLLEGQFF
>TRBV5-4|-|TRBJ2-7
CASSLVGGRSYEQYF
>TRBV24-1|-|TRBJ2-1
CATSDRHYNEQFF
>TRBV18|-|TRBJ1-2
CASSPTTVQDGRGRRSGF